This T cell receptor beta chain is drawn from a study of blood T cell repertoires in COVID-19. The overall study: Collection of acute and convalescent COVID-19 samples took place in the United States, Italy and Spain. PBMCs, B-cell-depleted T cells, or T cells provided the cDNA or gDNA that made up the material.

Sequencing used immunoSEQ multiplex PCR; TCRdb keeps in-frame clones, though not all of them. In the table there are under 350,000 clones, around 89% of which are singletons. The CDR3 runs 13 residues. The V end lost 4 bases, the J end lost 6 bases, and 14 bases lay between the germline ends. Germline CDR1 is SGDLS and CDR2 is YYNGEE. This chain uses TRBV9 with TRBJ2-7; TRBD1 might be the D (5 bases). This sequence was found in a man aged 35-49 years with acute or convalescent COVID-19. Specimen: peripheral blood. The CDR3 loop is CASSLRPGPEQYF. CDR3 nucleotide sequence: TGTGCCAGCAGCCTCCGACCAGGGCCCGAGCAGTACTTC.